This T cell receptor beta chain was retrieved from a study of regulatory T cells in long-lasting Graves disease. Time point noted: persistent/refractory GD, antithyroid drugs over 5 years with positive TRAb. There was RNA extracted from PBMCs, and the TCR library was made from it. This clonotype occurred a few times. The TCR beta library used iRepertoire HTBI primers with Arm-PCR amplification of CDR3. From the multiplex PCR reads, TCRdb called clonotypes with MiXCR, one entry per CDR3 protein. The sample holds a few hundred thousand distinct CDR3 sequences, roughly a quarter seen once. Trimming stripped 1 base from V and 0 bases from J, with 16 bases between. The CDR3 totals 17 residues. Germline V lookup: CDR1 SGHKS, CDR2 YYEKEE (reference sequence).

This chain connects TRBV5-5 to TRBJ1-1; tentative D call: TRBD1 (6 bases). The receptor was derived from a female donor with Graves disease. Sequencing used peripheral blood mononuclear cells (PBMCs), obtained when the disease was refractory, from a patient treated with antithyroid drugs. The CDR3 region is CASSLTPRQAMNTEAFF. The CDR3 DNA follows: TGTGCCAGCAGCTTGACCCCCCGACAGGCAATGAACACTGAAGCTTTCTTT. The variable domain in full, completed from reference TRBV5-5 and TRBJ1-1, reads DAGVTQSPTHLIKTRGQQVTLRCSPISGHKSVSWYQQVLGQGPQFIFQYYEKEERGRGNFPDRFSARQFPNYSSELNVNALLLGDSALYLCASSLTPRQAMNTEAFFGQGTRLTVV.